What follows are 6 T cell receptor beta chains derived from one specimen sequenced in a study of blood T cell repertoires in COVID-19. Assay used: immunoSEQ multiplex PCR; TCRdb lists only in-frame clones, some missing. Altogether just under 60,000 clones are present, 60% to 80% being singletons, with the ten largest covering roughly 12%. Sequencing input: peripheral blood. The source of these receptors is a man at least 80 years old with acute or convalescent COVID-19.

This rearrangement joins TRBV2 to TRBJ1-5; 8 nucleotides align to TRBD1. The CDR3 has 14 amino acids. Germline trimming cut 1 base from V and 6 bases from J; bases unmatched to any gene: 2. Germline V lookup: CDR1 SNHLY, CDR2 FYNNEI. The CDR3 is CASSEDRGGQPQHF. The CDR3 DNA sequence: TGTGCCAGCAGTGAAGACAGGGGGGGTCAGCCCCAGCATTTT.

The chain links TRBV11-3 to TRBJ2-5, with 8 bases matching TRBD1. The CDR3 runs 18 residues. CDR1 is SGHNT and CDR2 is YENEEA in the germline V gene. The V and J ends lost 0 bases and 1 base, in that order; junction bases with no gene match: 10. The DNA of the CDR3 is TGTGCCAGCAGCTTAGACGAGACAGGGGCGGCCCTCCAAGAGACCCAGTACTTC. Protein: CASSLDETGAALQETQYF.

In this sample, this clone turned up once. J is TRBJ1-2 and V is TRBV28; the D gene is possibly TRBD1 (5 bases). Germline V gene sequence: CDR1 MDHEN, CDR2 SYDVKM. V gave up 6 bases and J gave up 0 bases, with 14 bases separating them. The CDR3 has 15 amino acids. The CDR3: CASRTDGKANYGYTF. CDR3 nucleotides: TGTGCCAGCAGGACAGACGGAAAAGCTAACTATGGCTACACCTTC.

The V and J genes are TRBV19 and TRBJ2-6, with 8 bases aligning to TRBD1. The CDR3 sequence is 17 residues long. From germline, CDR1 is LNHDA and CDR2 SQIVND (reference sequence). V lost 7 bases to trimming and J lost 1 base; unmatched junction nucleotides: 9. As DNA, the CDR3 is TGTGCCAGTAACACCGGGACAGGAAGATCTGGGGCCAACGTCCTGACTTTC. Its protein is CASNTGTGRSGANVLTF. Full variable domain (rest looked up from reference TRBV19 and TRBJ2-6): DGGITQSPKYLFRKEGQNVTLSCEQNLNHDAMYWYRQDPGQGLRLIYYSQIVNDFQKGDIAEGYSVSREKKESFPLTVTSAQKNPTAFYLCASNTGTGRSGANVLTFGAGSRLTVL.

The chain employs TRBV3-1 (or the pseudogene TRBV3-2) and TRBJ2-1; D might be TRBD2 (5 bases). Germline V lookup: CDR1 LGHDT, CDR2 YNNKEL (reference sequence). V was cut by 6 bases and J by 8 bases, with 17 bases left in between. The CDR3 contains 14 residues. The CDR3: CASSLQTTDYEQFF. The CDR3 nucleotides read TGTGCCAGCAGTCTACAGACCACGGACTATGAGCAGTTCTTC.

In DNA, the CDR3 is TGTGCCAGCGCACTCGGGACAGGGGGCGGGATTGAGCAGTTCTTC. This translates into CASALGTGGGIEQFF. The J gene is TRBJ2-1, the V gene TRBV7-2; the match to TRBD1 covers 12 bases. Germline V CDR1 and CDR2: SGHTA, FQGNSA. CDR3 size: 15 residues. Losses at the gene ends were 8 bases for V and 9 bases for J; bases not matched to a gene: 11.